This TCR beta chain came from a study of control samples from healthy donors and cancer patients. Only in-frame clones appear in the TCRdb table, and some are missing; sequencing was by immunoSEQ multiplex PCR. The sample records roughly 120,000 clones, approximately 88% being singletons. This CDR3 region has 18 residues. V was pared by 0 bases and J by 0 bases, with 6 bases of the junction left unmatched. Looked up from germline, CDR1 is LGHNA and CDR2 is YNFKEQ. Sequenced input: PBMCs. This TCR was recovered from a woman in her fifties or sixties with lung cancer. The rearrangement joins TRBV4-2 to TRBJ2-3; 10 bases agree with TRBD2. DNA of the CDR3: TGTGCCAGCAGCCAAGATGAGCTAGCGGGGGCTAGCACAGATACGCAGTATTTT. Translating it yields CASSQDELAGASTDTQYF.